This T cell receptor beta chain emerged from a study of human T cells and chemical hapten exposure. Time point of the sample: patch test 2, 6 weeks after DPC sensitization. Documented treatment: therapeutic diphenylcyclopropenone sensitization with weekly scalp DPC. The donor pool consisted of alopecia patients aged 18 to 70 years, considered suitable for DPC. Germline V gene lookup returns CDR1 SGHTA and CDR2 FQGNSA. The CDR3 has 19 amino acids. With 2 bases removed from V and 2 bases from J, the gap between germline ends came to 19 bases. TCRdb reprocessed the RACE reads via MiXCR and lists one record per CDR3 protein. Of approximately 68,000 distinct CDR3 sequences in the sample, roughly 8.5% were seen once. This clonotype occurred a few times.

This chain uses TRBV7-2 with TRBJ2-6, with D unclear. This TCR derives from a woman aged 45 to 65 with alopecia areata. Some clones in this sample may be carry-over from other donors' samples. Sequenced here: whole blood, sampled in connection with sensitization to the hapten diphenylcyclopropenone (DPC). The chain's CDR3 is CASSLRWSSSGAGANVLTF. The CDR3 DNA is TGTGCCAGCAGCTTAAGATGGTCCAGTTCCGGCGCTGGGGCCAACGTCCTGACTTTC. Filled out from reference TRBV7-2 and TRBJ2-6, the complete variable domain reads GAGVSQSPSNKVTEKGKDVELRCDPISGHTALYWYRQSLGQGLEFLIYFQGNSAPDKSGLPSDRFSAERTGGSVSTLTIQRTQQEDSAVYLCASSLRWSSSGAGANVLTFGAGSRLTVL.